Described below is a single T cell receptor (beta chain) sequence and its context. What antigen it recognizes has not been identified. Per-nucleotide qualities are absent, and no much larger clonotype sits a single base away. Ophthalmopathy patients had moderately to severely active disease, with a Clinical Activity Score of 3 or more, a NOSPECS grade of 4 or more, and a disease duration of less than 3 months. Patients with uncontrolled infections, other autoimmune diseases, pregnancy or lactation were excluded. Clinical symptoms, serum thyroxine and TRAb, thyroid ultrasound, and orbital computed tomography formed the basis for the diagnoses. Ficoll-Paque density gradient centrifugation was used to isolate PBMCs from around 10 ml of fresh peripheral blood. Total RNA was extracted with Trizol reagent, and quality was checked on an Agilent 2100 Bioanalyzer. The TCR beta CDR3 regions were amplified from the RNA transcripts. The TCR CDR3 was subjected to a first round of RT-PCR using the HTBI primer set and the Qiagen OneStep RT-PCR kit. Libraries were constructed in a second round of multiplex PCR, after which size selection and purification were performed. Sequencing of the libraries was done on an Illumina HiSeq2000 using paired-end 100 bp reads. Per the authors' processing: Raw data were processed with SOAPnuke, discarding reads with adapters, uncalled bases, mean Phred below 15, or no exact constant-primer or identifier match. High-quality paired reads were merged with COPE v1.2.5, and unique nucleotide sequences were defined as clonotypes. MiTCR v1.1 was used to align the clonotypes against IMGT TRBV, TRBD and TRBJ reference segments. Analysis was restricted to V-J combinations with a frequency above 0.0001, which covered roughly 99% of repertoires. A TCS score was defined as the ratio of F50 (clonal expansion) to E x V (chaos), with BLOSUM62-based TCRdist applied between CDR3 peptides within each V-J. Welch's t-statistics and random forest reduced fewer than 550 V-J features to under 15, which were used in a naive Bayes classifier (R e1071). Starting from the raw public reads, TCRdb applied fastp trimming at Q25, assembled clones with MiXCR and retained in-frame beta chains. CDR3 protein duplicates are merged, each entry listing the most common genes and DNA. TCRdb assigned the V and J calls; the authors' analysis was not used. This sample has hundreds of thousands of distinct CDR3 sequences in its table, and about 20% of those were observed once. About 49% of the sample lies in the top ten.

The data stem from a study of T cells in Graves' hyperthyroidism and ophthalmopathy (dated by TCRdb to about 2019). General notes on the study: Peripheral blood samples were taken at initial diagnosis, before any treatment was given. After blood sampling, hyperthyroidism patients were treated with methimazole at a starting dose of 30 mg daily, and ophthalmopathy patients were treated with high-dose intravenous methylprednisolone. Prospective prediction of ophthalmopathy was tested in an independent validation cohort consisting of about 20 hyperthyroidism patients and about 17 patients who later progressed to ophthalmopathy. TCR Vbeta CDR3 sequencing of some 140 peripheral blood samples (over 40 ophthalmopathy, under 80 hyperthyroidism and roughly 17 progressor patients) is reported in the paper. A discovery cohort of about a hundred patients, roughly 40 with Graves' ophthalmopathy and approximately 55 with stable Graves' hyperthyroidism, was used to find distinguishing TCR V-J signatures. The approximately 95 discovery patients were divided at random into training and test sets in a 7:3 ratio. In addition, the study compared T-cell repertoires in thyroid tissue and in blood from 6 or 7 Graves' hyperthyroidism patients. Results the study describes overall, beyond this receptor: Most expanded thyroid clonotypes (frequency above 0.001) were also found in blood, which suggests that blood repertoires may mirror thyroid immune responses. Sample size was not statistically predetermined, and investigators were not blinded to group allocation. Ophthalmopathy was separated from stable hyperthyroidism by a 13 V-J signature model, with around 90% sensitivity and about 81% specificity obtained in cross-validation and 80%/75% obtained in testing. During validation, the model predicted progression to ophthalmopathy a median of approximately six months ahead of onset, with roughly 65% sensitivity and about 72% specificity.

V lost 3 bases and J lost 1 base; the stretch between them is 9 bases long. The CDR3, from cysteine to phenylalanine, totals 13 residues. The retained sequence is limited to the CDR3, 39 bases, with the frame set at the first base. CDR1 and CDR2 are drawn from the germline V gene (reference sequence): DFQATT, SNEGSKA. Material for sequencing was blood. This sequence uses TRBV20-1 and TRBJ2-5; the D gene is perhaps TRBD2, from 6 matching bases. The receptor's source is a woman in her 70s with Graves' ophthalmopathy. At the DNA level, the sequence is TGCAGTGCTAGCCCTAGCGTCCAAGAGACCCAGTACTTC. Its translation reads: CSASPSVQETQYF.